A single sample is the source of the 5 T cell receptor beta chains below, sequenced in a study of blood T cell repertoires in COVID-19. Assay: immunoSEQ multiplex PCR; the TCRdb copy retains only in-frame clones and omits some. The sample yields around 280,000 clones, around 90% seen once. Sequencing used peripheral blood. All receptors derive from a woman aged 45-65 years who had recovered from COVID-19.

V is TRBV15 and J is TRBJ2-1, with a tentative D call TRBD1 (5 bases). Per the germline V gene, CDR1 is LNHNV and CDR2 is YYDKDF (reference sequence). CDR3 length: 16 residues. V was shortened by 0 bases and J by 3 bases, with 12 bases between the two germline ends. In nucleotides, the CDR3 is TGTGCCACCAGCAGAGATGGGGCAGGAATCTACAATGAGCAGTTCTTC. Protein product: CATSRDGAGIYNEQFF.

The chain has TRBV5-1 and TRBJ2-7; D possibly corresponds to TRBD1 (5 bases). The CDR3 is made up of 15 amino acids. Deletions cut 5 bases from V and 1 base from J, with 16 bases between. Germline CDR1 reads SGHRS; CDR2 reads YFSETQ. The DNA for the CDR3 is TGCGCCAGCAGAAGGGCAGTCCAGGGTTCCTACGAGCAGTACTTC. It translates to CASRRAVQGSYEQYF.

The rearrangement links TRBV7-3 to TRBJ1-1, with a weak D call TRBD1 (5 bases). The CDR3 has 16 residues. Per the germline V gene, CDR1 is SGHTA and CDR2 is FQGTGA. Between the trimmed V and J ends, which lost 5 bases and 4 bases, there was a span of 20 bases. The CDR3 protein is CASSPPDTKAGTEAFF. The DNA for the CDR3 is TGTGCCAGCAGCCCCCCGGACACCAAAGCGGGCACTGAAGCTTTCTTT.

This clone appeared a single time. The rearrangement links TRBV28 to TRBJ2-7, with D unclear. Per the germline V gene, CDR1 is MDHEN and CDR2 is SYDVKM. Trimming took off 2 bases at V and 2 bases at J, with 19 bases between the two ends. The length of the CDR3 is 17 residues. In DNA, the CDR3 is TGTGCCAGCAGTTTAAGAATGAGCTGGAGTTTACCCTACGAGCAGTACTTC. It is translated as CASSLRMSWSLPYEQYF.

V is TRBV7-9 and J is TRBJ2-7; D is unresolved. The CDR3 runs 13 residues. Germline V gene data show CDR1 as SEHNR and CDR2 as FQNEAQ (reference sequence). Trimming stripped 7 bases from V and 2 bases from J, with 12 bases between. The CDR3: CASTPGRPYEQYF. In DNA form, the CDR3 reads TGTGCCAGCACCCCGGGTCGGCCCTACGAGCAGTACTTC.